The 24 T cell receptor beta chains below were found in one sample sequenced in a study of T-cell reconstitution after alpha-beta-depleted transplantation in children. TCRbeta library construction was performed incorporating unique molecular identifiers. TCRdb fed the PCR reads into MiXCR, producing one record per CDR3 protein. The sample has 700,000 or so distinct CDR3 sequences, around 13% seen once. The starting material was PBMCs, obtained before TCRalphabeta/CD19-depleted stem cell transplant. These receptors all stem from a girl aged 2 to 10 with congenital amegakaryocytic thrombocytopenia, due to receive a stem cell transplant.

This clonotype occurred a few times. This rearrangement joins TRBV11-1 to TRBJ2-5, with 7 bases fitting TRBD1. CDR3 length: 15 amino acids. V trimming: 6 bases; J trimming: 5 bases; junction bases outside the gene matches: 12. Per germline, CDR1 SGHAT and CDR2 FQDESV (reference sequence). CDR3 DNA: TGTGCCAGCAGTTCTTCCCAGGACAGGTGGGAGACCCAGTACTTC. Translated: CASSSSQDRWETQYF.

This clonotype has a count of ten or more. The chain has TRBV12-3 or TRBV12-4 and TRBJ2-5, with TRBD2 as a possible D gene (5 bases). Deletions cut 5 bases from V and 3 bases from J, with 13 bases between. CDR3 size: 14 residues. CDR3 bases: TGTGCCAGCAGTGCCCTCCGGGAAGAAGAGACCCAGTACTTC. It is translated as CASSALREEETQYF.

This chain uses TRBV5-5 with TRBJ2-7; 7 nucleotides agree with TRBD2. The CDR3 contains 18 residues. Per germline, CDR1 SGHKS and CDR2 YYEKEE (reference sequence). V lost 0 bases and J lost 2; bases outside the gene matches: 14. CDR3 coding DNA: TGTGCCAGCAGCTTGGGACCAATGGCGGGAGCTTCCCCCTACGAGCAGTACTTC. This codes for CASSLGPMAGASPYEQYF.

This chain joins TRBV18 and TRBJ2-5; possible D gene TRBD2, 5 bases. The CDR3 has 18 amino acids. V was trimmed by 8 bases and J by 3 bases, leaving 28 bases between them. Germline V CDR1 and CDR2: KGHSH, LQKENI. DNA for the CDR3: TGTGCCAGCGCTCACCGTGACCCGGGAAGAGGAAAGGAAGAGACCCAGTACTTC. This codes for CASAHRDPGRGKEETQYF.

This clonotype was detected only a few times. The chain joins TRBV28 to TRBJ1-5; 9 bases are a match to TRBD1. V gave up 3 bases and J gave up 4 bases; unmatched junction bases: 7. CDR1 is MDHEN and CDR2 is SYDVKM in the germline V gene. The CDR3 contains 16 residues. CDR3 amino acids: CASSFLPDRGNQPQHF. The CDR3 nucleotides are TGTGCCAGCAGTTTTCTGCCGGACAGGGGTAATCAGCCCCAGCATTTT.

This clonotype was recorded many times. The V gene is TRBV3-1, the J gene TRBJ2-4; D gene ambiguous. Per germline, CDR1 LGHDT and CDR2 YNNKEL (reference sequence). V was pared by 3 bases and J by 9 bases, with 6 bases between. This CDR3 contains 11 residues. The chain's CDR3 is CASSHDGIQYF. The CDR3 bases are TGTGCCAGCAGCCACGACGGCATTCAGTACTTC.

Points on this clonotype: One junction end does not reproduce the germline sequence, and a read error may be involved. CDR3 protein: CASSQVSGITEPFF. Here the CDR3 DNA reads TGTGCCAGCAGCCAAGTTTCAGGAATCACTGAACCTTTCTTT. The rearrangement joins TRBV14 to TRBJ1-1, with D unclear. CDR3 size: 14 residues. Germline-derived CDR1 and CDR2 are SGHDN and FVKESK.

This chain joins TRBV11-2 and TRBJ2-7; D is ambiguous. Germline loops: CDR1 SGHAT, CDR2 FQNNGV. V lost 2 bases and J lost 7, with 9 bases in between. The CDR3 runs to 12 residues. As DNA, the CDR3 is TGTGCCAGCAGCTTAAGGGTGGAAGAGCAGTACTTC. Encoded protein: CASSLRVEEQYF.

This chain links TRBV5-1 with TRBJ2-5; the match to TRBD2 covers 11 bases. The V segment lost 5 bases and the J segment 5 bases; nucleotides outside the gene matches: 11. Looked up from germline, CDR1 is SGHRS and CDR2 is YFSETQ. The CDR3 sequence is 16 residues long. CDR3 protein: CASRQETSGIIETQYF. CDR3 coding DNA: TGCGCCAGCAGACAGGAGACTAGCGGGATAATTGAGACCCAGTACTTC.

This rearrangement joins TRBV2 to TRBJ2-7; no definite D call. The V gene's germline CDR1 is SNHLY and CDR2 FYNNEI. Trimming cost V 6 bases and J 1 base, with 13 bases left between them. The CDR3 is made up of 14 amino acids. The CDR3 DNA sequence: TGTGCCAGCAGAGGGCCCAGTGAGTCCTACGAGCAGTACTTC. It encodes CASRGPSESYEQYF.

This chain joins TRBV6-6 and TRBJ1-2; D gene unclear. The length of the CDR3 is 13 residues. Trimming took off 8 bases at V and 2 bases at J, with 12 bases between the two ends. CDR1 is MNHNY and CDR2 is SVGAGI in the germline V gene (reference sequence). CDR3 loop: CASSGVSNYGYTF. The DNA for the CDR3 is TGTGCCAGCTCTGGGGTCTCCAACTATGGCTACACCTTC.

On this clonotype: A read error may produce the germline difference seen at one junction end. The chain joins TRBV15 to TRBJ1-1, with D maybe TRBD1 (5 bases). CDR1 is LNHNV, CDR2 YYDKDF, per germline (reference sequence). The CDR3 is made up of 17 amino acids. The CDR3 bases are TGTCCCACCAGCAGCACACTCGCACTATCGGGGGGCACTGAAGCTTTCTTT. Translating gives CPTSSTLALSGGTEAFF. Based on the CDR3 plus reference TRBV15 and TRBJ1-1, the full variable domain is DAMVIQNPRYQVTQFGKPVTLSCSQTLNHNVMYWYQQKSSQAPKLLFHYYDKDFNNEADTPDNFQSRRPNTSFCFLDIRSPGLGDTAMYLCPTSSTLALSGGTEAFFGQGTRLTVV.

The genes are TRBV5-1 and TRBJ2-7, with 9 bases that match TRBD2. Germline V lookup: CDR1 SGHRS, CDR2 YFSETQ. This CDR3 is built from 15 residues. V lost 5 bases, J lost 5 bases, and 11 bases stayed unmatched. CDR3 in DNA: TGCGCCAGCAGTGCCCCGGGACTAGCCACCGACGAGCAGTACTTC. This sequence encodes CASSAPGLATDEQYF.

Here the CDR3 DNA reads TGTGCCAGCAGTTTTTCCCTCGCTTCCTACGAGCAGTACTTC. Translating gives CASSFSLASYEQYF. This chain joins TRBV27 and TRBJ2-7; D unresolved. The V and J ends lost 3 bases and 1 base respectively, with 10 bases between them. The CDR3 runs to 14 residues. In germline, CDR1 is MNHEY, CDR2 SMNVEV (reference sequence).

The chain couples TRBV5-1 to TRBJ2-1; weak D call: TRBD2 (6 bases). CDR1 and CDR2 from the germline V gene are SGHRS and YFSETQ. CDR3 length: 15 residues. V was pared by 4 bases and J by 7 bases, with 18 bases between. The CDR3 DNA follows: TGCGCCAGCAGCCAACTTACTAGCCCCGGGAATGAGCAGTTCTTC. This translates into CASSQLTSPGNEQFF.

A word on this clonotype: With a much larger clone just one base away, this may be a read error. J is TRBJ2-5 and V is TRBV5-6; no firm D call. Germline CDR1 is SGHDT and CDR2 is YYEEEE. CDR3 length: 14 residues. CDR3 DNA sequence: TGTGCCAGCTCCCCCTTAAGTACCCAAGAGACCCAGTCCTTC. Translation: CASSPLSTQETQSF. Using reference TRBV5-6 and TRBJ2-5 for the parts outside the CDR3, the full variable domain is DAGVTQSPTHLIKTRGQQVTLRCSPKSGHDTVSWYQQALGQGPQFIFQYYEEEERQRGNFPDRFSGHQFPNYSSELNVNALLLGDSALYLCASSPLSTQETQSFGPGTRLLVL.

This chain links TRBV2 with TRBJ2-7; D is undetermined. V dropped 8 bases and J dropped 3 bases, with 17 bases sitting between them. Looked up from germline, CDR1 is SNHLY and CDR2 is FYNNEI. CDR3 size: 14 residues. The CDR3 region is CASRRTDDLYEQYF. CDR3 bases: TGTGCCAGCCGCCGCACTGATGATCTCTACGAGCAGTACTTC. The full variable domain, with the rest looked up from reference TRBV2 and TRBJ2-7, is EPEVTQTPSHQVTQMGQEVILRCVPISNHLYFYWYRQILGQKVEFLVSFYNNEISEKSEIFDDQFSVERPDGSNFTLKIRSTKLEDSAMYFCASRRTDDLYEQYFGPGTRLTVT.

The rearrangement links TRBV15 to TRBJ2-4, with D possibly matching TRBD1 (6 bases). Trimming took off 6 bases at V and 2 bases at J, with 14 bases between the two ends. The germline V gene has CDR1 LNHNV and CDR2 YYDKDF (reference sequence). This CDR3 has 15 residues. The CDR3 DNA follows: TGTGCCACCAGGGGGGCAGCGCCCCCCAAAAACATTCAGTACTTC. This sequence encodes CATRGAAPPKNIQYF.

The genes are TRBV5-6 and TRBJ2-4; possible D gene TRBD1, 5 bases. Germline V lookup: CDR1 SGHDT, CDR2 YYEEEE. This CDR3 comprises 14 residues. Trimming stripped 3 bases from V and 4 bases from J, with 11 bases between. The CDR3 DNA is TGTGCCAGCAGCTCGTTCGACAGAAAAAACATTCAGTACTTC. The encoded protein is CASSSFDRKNIQYF.

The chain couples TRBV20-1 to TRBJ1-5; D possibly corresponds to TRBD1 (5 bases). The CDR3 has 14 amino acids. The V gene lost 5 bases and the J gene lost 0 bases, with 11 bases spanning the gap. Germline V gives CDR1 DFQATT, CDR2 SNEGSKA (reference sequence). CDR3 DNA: TGCAGTGCTTCTCCGGGACCTAGCAATCAGCCCCAGCATTTT. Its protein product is CSASPGPSNQPQHF.

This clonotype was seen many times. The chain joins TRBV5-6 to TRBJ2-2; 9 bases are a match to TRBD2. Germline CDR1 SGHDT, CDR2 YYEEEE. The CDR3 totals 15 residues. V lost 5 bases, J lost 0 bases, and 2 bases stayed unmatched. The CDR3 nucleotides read TGTGCCAGCAGAGTAGCGGGGGCGAACACCGGGGAGCTGTTTTTT. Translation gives CASRVAGANTGELFF.

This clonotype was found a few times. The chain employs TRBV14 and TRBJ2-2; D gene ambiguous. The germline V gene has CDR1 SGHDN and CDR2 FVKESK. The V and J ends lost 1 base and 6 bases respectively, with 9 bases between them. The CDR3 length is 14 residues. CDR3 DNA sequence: TGTGCCAGCAGCCAAGTTGCTCTCCCCGGGGAGCTGTTTTTT. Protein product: CASSQVALPGELFF.

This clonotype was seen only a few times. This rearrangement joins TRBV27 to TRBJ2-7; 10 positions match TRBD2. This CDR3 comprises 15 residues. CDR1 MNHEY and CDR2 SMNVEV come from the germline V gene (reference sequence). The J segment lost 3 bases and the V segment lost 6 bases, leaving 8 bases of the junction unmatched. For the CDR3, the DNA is TGTGCCAGCAGAAACCCCGGGACTAGCGTCTACGAGCAGTACTTC. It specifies CASRNPGTSVYEQYF.

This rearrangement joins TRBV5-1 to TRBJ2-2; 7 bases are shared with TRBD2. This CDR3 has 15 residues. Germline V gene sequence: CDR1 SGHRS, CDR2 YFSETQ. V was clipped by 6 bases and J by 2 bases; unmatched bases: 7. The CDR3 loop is CASKSGGSNTGELFF. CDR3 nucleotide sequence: TGCGCCAGCAAATCGGGCGGGAGCAACACCGGGGAGCTGTTTTTT.